These 24 T cell receptor beta chains came from one sample sequenced in a study of blood T cell repertoires in COVID-19. Generated by immunoSEQ multiplex PCR, the TCRdb table keeps only in-frame clones and is missing some. The sample contains over 200,000 clones, over 65% of which appear only once. Material: peripheral blood. The receptors shown here come from a woman in her 70s with active or convalescent COVID-19.

V and J are TRBV11-2 and TRBJ2-2; 11 bases are a match to TRBD1. Trimming removed 4 bases from V and 6 bases from J; junction bases left unmatched: 4. The CDR3 has 15 residues. Germline CDR1 SGHAT, CDR2 FQNNGV. The CDR3 DNA reads as TGTGCCAGCAGCTGGGGGACAGGGGGAGCCGGGGAGCTGTTTTTT. The encoded protein is CASSWGTGGAGELFF.

The chain uses TRBV28 and TRBJ1-1, with 7 bases aligning to TRBD1. V dropped 8 bases and J dropped 7; count of bases not matched to a gene: 19. The CDR3 loop spans 16 amino acids. The germline gives CDR1 MDHEN, CDR2 SYDVKM. CDR3 region: CASLMGPRGQSFEAFF. The CDR3 DNA reads as TGTGCCAGCCTAATGGGACCCCGGGGACAGTCGTTTGAAGCTTTCTTT.

The V and J genes are TRBV24-1 and TRBJ2-1, with TRBD2 as a possible D gene (6 bases). Germline assignment: CDR1 KGHDR and CDR2 SFDVKD. The ends were cut back, 3 bases at V and 2 bases at J, with 13 bases in the middle. CDR3 length: 16 residues. CDR3 sequence (DNA): TGTGCCACCAGTGATACGTCTAGCGCGGCCTACAATGAGCAGTTCTTC. Encoded protein: CATSDTSSAAYNEQFF.

Points on this clone: The sample carries other DNA sequences with the same CDR3. The chain recombines TRBV7-9 with TRBJ2-5; no firm D call. Between the trimmed V and J ends, which lost 5 bases and 5 bases, there was a span of 6 bases. Germline CDR1 is SEHNR and CDR2 is FQNEAQ (reference sequence). The CDR3 covers 11 residues. This chain's CDR3 is CASSGEETQYF. For the CDR3, the DNA is TGTGCCAGCAGCGGAGAGGAGACCCAGTACTTC.

This clone was picked up a small number of times. The chain uses TRBV18 and TRBJ1-5, with 9 bases that match TRBD1. CDR1 is KGHSH, CDR2 LQKENI, per germline. The CDR3 totals 14 residues. V shed 6 bases and J 5 bases; nucleotides not matched to a gene: 5. Here the CDR3 reads CASSDRGYYQPQHF. The CDR3, as DNA: TGTGCCAGCTCGGACAGGGGTTACTATCAGCCCCAGCATTTT.

The chain joins TRBV15 to TRBJ2-7, with 9 bases aligning to TRBD1. The trim removed 5 bases at V and 10 bases at J, leaving 21 bases unmatched. The germline V gene encodes CDR1 LNHNV and CDR2 YYDKDF (reference sequence). CDR3 size: 17 residues. The DNA for the CDR3 is TGTGCCACCAGCTATTGGCCGCACATTCCGGGACAGGGCTCCCAGTACTTC. It codes for CATSYWPHIPGQGSQYF.

The chain employs TRBV30 and TRBJ2-3; the D gene is possibly TRBD2 (7 bases). This CDR3 is 15 amino acids long. Germline loops: CDR1 GTSNPN, CDR2 SVGIG (reference sequence). Trimming cost V 0 bases and J 6 bases, with 16 bases left between them. The CDR3 is CAWSVAGTPADTQYF. CDR3 bases: TGTGCCTGGAGTGTAGCGGGGACACCCGCCGATACGCAGTATTTT.

The V and J genes are TRBV28 and TRBJ2-1; 11 bases match TRBD2. The CDR3 contains 15 residues. Germline loops: CDR1 MDHEN, CDR2 SYDVKM. Unmatched junction bases numbered 3, after V lost 6 bases and J lost 2 bases. CDR3 nucleotide sequence: TGTGCCAGCAGGGATAGCGGGAGGGCCTACAATGAGCAGTTCTTC. This translates into CASRDSGRAYNEQFF.

This clone is a singleton in its sample. V is TRBV5-4 and J is TRBJ2-5; TRBD1 aligns across 9 bases. From germline, CDR1 is SGHNT and CDR2 YYREEE (reference sequence). V trimming: 4 bases; J trimming: 2 bases; junction bases outside the gene matches: 6. This CDR3 is built from 15 residues. The CDR3 reads CASSPGTGPQETQYF. The CDR3 nucleotides are TGTGCCAGCAGCCCGGGGACAGGGCCTCAAGAGACCCAGTACTTC.

This clone appeared once. The chain couples TRBV16 to TRBJ1-5; D call uncertain. CDR1 and CDR2 (germline): KGHSY, FQNENV. V was pared by 1 base and J by 7 bases, with 8 bases between. The CDR3 loop spans 13 amino acids. The CDR3 spells CASSQLAGQPQHF. DNA of the CDR3: TGTGCCAGCAGCCAATTGGCAGGACAGCCCCAGCATTTT.

The genes are TRBV5-4 and TRBJ2-2; 7 bases are a match to TRBD2. The CDR3 spans 17 residues. Germline loops: CDR1 SGHNT, CDR2 YYREEE (reference sequence). J was trimmed by 0 bases and V by 4 bases; bases with no gene match: 9. The CDR3: CASSRSTGTTNTGELFF. For the CDR3, the DNA is TGTGCCAGCAGCCGTTCTACCGGGACTACGAACACCGGGGAGCTGTTTTTT. The full variable domain, completed using reference TRBV5-4 and TRBJ2-2, is ETGVTQSPTHLIKTRGQQVTLRCSSQSGHNTVSWYQQALGQGPQFIFQYYREEENGRGNFPPRFSGLQFPNYSSELNVNALELDDSALYLCASSRSTGTTNTGELFFGEGSRLTVL.

A note on this clone: Other DNA sequences from this sample encode an identical CDR3 as well. The V gene is TRBV11-2, the J gene TRBJ1-6, with TRBD1 identical over 7 bases. The CDR3 runs 14 residues. CDR1 is SGHAT and CDR2 is FQNNGV in the germline V gene. V dropped 4 bases and J dropped 7; count of bases not matched to a gene: 4. This CDR3 reads CASSSPGQNSPLHF. DNA for the CDR3: TGTGCCAGCAGCTCGCCGGGACAGAATTCACCCCTCCACTTT.

V gene TRBV6-5 combines with J gene TRBJ2-7, with unresolved D. Trimming left V 0 bases short and J 3 bases short, with 9 bases between. The CDR3 is 14 amino acids. Germline loops: CDR1 MNHEY, CDR2 SVGAGI. CDR3 amino acids: CASSYSFQIYEQYF. The CDR3 bases are TGTGCCAGCAGTTACTCGTTCCAGATCTACGAGCAGTACTTC.

J is TRBJ2-5 and V is TRBV9; TRBD1 matches at 8 bases. Trimming at V came to 1 base and at J to 0 bases, leaving 23 bases not matched to a gene. Germline loops: CDR1 SGDLS, CDR2 YYNGEE. The CDR3 has 22 amino acids. Written as DNA, the CDR3 is TGTGCCAGCAGCGTATCACAAGGGGGGTATTGGACAGGGTTAGCTGACCAAGAGACCCAGTACTTC. Residues: CASSVSQGGYWTGLADQETQYF.

The chain uses TRBV30 and TRBJ1-2, with TRBD1 matching over 9 bases. CDR1 is GTSNPN, CDR2 SVGIG, per germline (reference sequence). CDR3 length: 14 amino acids. V shed 2 bases, J shed 4 bases, and the junction held 5 bases outside the gene matches. The CDR3 region is CAWSFTGGGYGYTF. The CDR3 DNA reads TGTGCCTGGAGTTTCACAGGGGGCGGCTATGGCTACACCTTC. Based on the CDR3 plus reference TRBV30 and TRBJ1-2, the full variable domain is SQTIHQWPATLVQPVGSPLSLECTVEGTSNPNLYWYRQAAGRGLQLLFYSVGIGQISSEVPQNLSASRPQDRQFILSSKKLLLSDSGFYLCAWSFTGGGYGYTFGSGTRLTVV.

The chain combines TRBV7-9 with TRBJ1-5; D might be TRBD1 (5 bases). Deletions cut 1 base from V and 2 bases from J, with 15 bases between. The CDR3 contains 17 residues. Germline assignment: CDR1 SEHNR and CDR2 FQNEAQ (reference sequence). The CDR3 region is CASSLDRGGTGNQPQHF. CDR3 DNA: TGTGCCAGCAGCTTAGACCGGGGGGGAACGGGCAATCAGCCCCAGCATTTT.

This chain uses TRBV4-2 with TRBJ1-4; D is perhaps TRBD1 (6 bases). The CDR3 covers 16 residues. Germline CDR1 and CDR2: LGHNA and YNFKEQ. Trimming shortened V by 3 bases and J by 6 bases, and 17 bases separated the two germline ends. The CDR3 loop is CASSHLPGHRDEKLFF. The CDR3 DNA reads TGTGCCAGCAGCCACCTCCCGGGACACCGGGATGAAAAACTGTTTTTT.

The rearrangement joins TRBV12-3 or TRBV12-4 to TRBJ2-5; 7 bases line up with TRBD2. After removal of 10 bases from V and 5 bases from J, the junction contained 10 bases not matched to a gene. This CDR3 is built from 13 residues. For the CDR3, the DNA is TGTGCCACCTCAGGGAGGGGAGGGGAGACCCAGTACTTC. Amino acid sequence: CATSGRGGETQYF.

This clone appeared a single time. The V call is TRBV13, the J call TRBJ1-5, with a weak D call TRBD1 (6 bases). Trimming removed 5 bases at V and 2 bases at J, with 10 bases between. Germline V gives CDR1 PRHDT, CDR2 FYEKMQ (reference sequence). This CDR3 contains 14 residues. CDR3 DNA: TGTGCCAGCAGCCCCCCAGGGGGCAATCAGCCCCAGCATTTT. It codes for CASSPPGGNQPQHF.

This clone was detected once. The chain couples TRBV5-1 to TRBJ1-1; the D gene is possibly TRBD1 (5 bases). The CDR3 extends over 17 amino acids. V was shortened by 3 bases and J by 0 bases, with 18 bases between the two germline ends. Germline CDR1 reads SGHRS; CDR2 reads YFSETQ. DNA for the CDR3: TGCGCCAGCAGCTCAAACCCTGGGGGAGGGGTGAACACTGAAGCTTTCTTT. This sequence encodes CASSSNPGGGVNTEAFF.

The chain is built from TRBV6-4 and TRBJ1-2, with a tentative D call TRBD1 (5 bases). The CDR3 is made up of 13 amino acids. With 2 bases removed from V and 8 bases from J, the gap between germline ends came to 12 bases. CDR1 MRHNA and CDR2 SNTAGT come from the germline V gene. Here the CDR3 reads CASSDGAGLGYTF. CDR3 DNA: TGTGCCAGCAGTGACGGGGCAGGCTTAGGCTACACCTTC.

V gene TRBV28 combines with J gene TRBJ1-5; no firm D call. This CDR3 has 15 residues. V was cut by 1 base and J by 5 bases, with 12 bases left in between. CDR1 is MDHEN, CDR2 SYDVKM, per germline. CDR3 sequence: CASSLLGGGDQPQHF. The CDR3 region has the DNA TGTGCCAGCAGTTTATTGGGAGGAGGAGATCAGCCCCAGCATTTT.

CDR3 nucleotide sequence: TGTGCCAGCAGTTTATCGTCCAGCCAAGAGACCCAGTACTTC. This translates into CASSLSSSQETQYF. The J gene is TRBJ2-5, the V gene TRBV28; D unresolved. Germline loops: CDR1 MDHEN, CDR2 SYDVKM. V lost 1 base, J lost 1 base, and 7 bases lay in between. CDR3 length: 14 amino acids. Using reference TRBV28 and TRBJ2-5 for the parts outside the CDR3, the full variable domain is DVKVTQSSRYLVKRTGEKVFLECVQDMDHENMFWYRQDPGLGLRLIYFSYDVKMKEKGDIPEGYSVSREKKERFSLILESASTNQTSMYLCASSLSSSQETQYFGPGTRLLVL.

The J gene is TRBJ2-3, the V gene TRBV3-1 (or the pseudogene TRBV3-2); D is possibly TRBD2 (5 bases). This CDR3 is built from 13 residues. In germline, CDR1 is LGHDT, CDR2 YNNKEL (reference sequence). Trimming took off 2 bases at V and 9 bases at J, with 12 bases between the two ends. The DNA of the CDR3 is TGTGCCAGCAGCCAATGGGCCGGGATAACGCAGTATTTT. Protein: CASSQWAGITQYF.